The 2 T cell receptor beta chains reported below all come from one sample, sequenced in a study of human T cells and chemical hapten exposure. MiXCR, run by TCRdb on the RACE reads, gives a single entry per CDR3 protein. The table includes 180,000 or so distinct CDR3 sequences, almost 30% detected once. The time point is: pre-sensitization, week 0. Treatment specified: therapeutic diphenylcyclopropenone sensitization with weekly scalp DPC. Source: whole blood, taken in connection with sensitization to the hapten diphenylcyclopropenone (DPC). These receptors were obtained from a woman between 25 and 40 years old with alopecia areata. Some clones in this sample may be carry-over from other donors' samples.

This chain links TRBV7-2 with TRBJ2-5, with 8 bases matching TRBD1. J gave up 6 bases and V 0 bases, and 3 bases lay outside the gene matches. The CDR3 runs to 14 residues. Germline V gene data show CDR1 as SGHTA and CDR2 as FQGNSA. CDR3: CASSLATGVQTQYF. In DNA form, the CDR3 reads TGTGCCAGCAGCTTAGCGACAGGGGTGCAGACCCAGTACTTC.

This rearrangement joins TRBV11-1 to TRBJ2-7; 13 bases map to TRBD2. This CDR3 has 16 amino acids. The V gene's germline CDR1 is SGHAT and CDR2 FQDESV (reference sequence). V trimming: 5 bases; J trimming: 4 bases; junction bases outside the gene matches: 8. The DNA of the CDR3 is TGTGCCAGCAGCAGGACTAGCGGGGGACGGGGATACGAGCAGTACTTC. Translated, it gives CASSRTSGGRGYEQYF.